The 23 T cell receptor beta chains reported below all come from one sample, sequenced in a study of T cell changes during pregnancy in multiple sclerosis. Produced via immunoSEQ multiplex PCR; TCRdb's table is partial and in-frame only. The data hold about 110,000 clones, with 91% observed a single time. Sequences were derived from peripheral blood, sampled before pregnancy. The receptors shown here come from a female donor with multiple sclerosis, enrolled in a pregnancy study.

The chain employs TRBV15 and TRBJ2-3; TRBD2 matches at 13 bases. Germline V CDR1 and CDR2: LNHNV, YYDKDF (reference sequence). The CDR3 runs to 17 residues. J was trimmed by 1 base and V by 0 bases; bases with no gene match: 1. CDR3 in amino acids: CATSREGTSGGTDTQYF. CDR3 DNA: TGTGCCACCAGCAGAGAGGGGACTAGCGGGGGCACAGATACGCAGTATTTT.

The chain combines TRBV7-3 with TRBJ1-2; 8 nucleotides line up with TRBD1. V lost 8 bases to trimming and J lost 6 bases; unmatched junction nucleotides: 8. This CDR3 contains 13 residues. Per germline, CDR1 SGHTA and CDR2 FQGTGA. Written as DNA, the CDR3 is TGTGCCAGCGGACCGGGACAGGAGAATGGCTACACCTTC. It translates to CASGPGQENGYTF. The full variable domain, rest sourced from reference TRBV7-3 and TRBJ1-2, is GAGVSQTPSNKVTEKGKYVELRCDPISGHTALYWYRQSLGQGPEFLIYFQGTGAADDSGLPNDRFFAVRPEGSVSTLKIQRTERGDSAVYLCASGPGQENGYTFGSGTRLTVV.

The rearrangement links TRBV29-1 to TRBJ2-5; 10 bases map to TRBD2. With 0 bases clipped from V and 4 bases from J, the junction kept 5 bases outside the gene matches. This CDR3 is built from 15 residues. The V gene's germline CDR1 is SQVTM and CDR2 ANQGSEA. DNA for the CDR3: TGCAGCGTTGAAGATCTAGCGGGAGCGAGAGAGACCCAGTACTTC. Encoded protein: CSVEDLAGARETQYF.

The V gene is TRBV19, the J gene TRBJ2-7; 10 bases match TRBD2. V was pared by 5 bases and J by 1 base, with 11 bases of the junction left unmatched. Germline V lookup: CDR1 LNHDA, CDR2 SQIVND (reference sequence). The CDR3 sequence is 17 residues long. The CDR3 nucleotides are TGTGCCAGTAGTCCTAGGGCTAGCGGGAGCCCATCCTACGAGCAGTACTTC. Translating it yields CASSPRASGSPSYEQYF.

This clone was seen once. The CDR3 here is CASAPGSLLLEQYF. The CDR3 DNA reads TGTGCCAGCGCCCCGGGGAGCCTACTCCTCGAGCAGTACTTC. This chain joins TRBV27 and TRBJ2-7; TRBD2 is a possible D gene (5 bases). The CDR3 runs to 14 residues. V shed 8 bases and J shed 6 bases, with 20 bases lying between them. The germline V gene encodes CDR1 MNHEY and CDR2 SMNVEV (reference sequence).

V usage is TRBV6-5 and J usage is TRBJ2-1; a weak D match, TRBD2 (5 bases). Germline CDR1 is MNHEY and CDR2 is SVGAGI. Between the trimmed V and J ends, which lost 5 bases and 6 bases, there was a span of 5 bases. The CDR3 is 11 amino acids. The CDR3 protein is CASSTSNEQFF. In DNA, the CDR3 is TGTGCCAGCAGTACTAGCAATGAGCAGTTCTTC.

This CDR3 reads CASSFPFSGAYEQYF. The CDR3 region has the DNA TGTGCCAGCAGCTTCCCCTTTAGCGGTGCCTACGAGCAGTACTTC. V is TRBV5-8 and J is TRBJ2-7; possible D gene TRBD2, 6 bases. Germline CDR1 and CDR2: SGHTS and YDEGEE. This CDR3 contains 15 residues. V lost 2 bases and J 2 bases, leaving 14 bases between the germline ends.

The gene calls are TRBV5-4 and TRBJ1-2, with 7 positions matching TRBD1. The V segment lost 5 bases and the J segment 7 bases; nucleotides outside the gene matches: 11. The germline V gene has CDR1 SGHNT and CDR2 YYREEE (reference sequence). The CDR3 spans 14 residues. This chain's CDR3 is CASSSTDRVGGYTF. The CDR3 DNA reads TGTGCCAGCAGTTCTACCGACAGGGTTGGTGGCTACACCTTC.

The chain uses TRBV9 and TRBJ1-2, with D perhaps matching TRBD1 (6 bases). V lost 2 bases and J lost 7, with 9 bases in between. CDR1 is SGDLS, CDR2 YYNGEE, per germline. The length of the CDR3 is 12 residues. CDR3 in amino acids: CASSVTGGGYTF. The CDR3 DNA reads as TGTGCCAGCAGCGTGACAGGAGGTGGCTACACCTTC.

The count of this clone is one. CDR3 residues: CASSEVAGPYEQYF. For the CDR3, the DNA is TGCGCCAGCAGCGAGGTAGCGGGTCCCTACGAGCAGTACTTC. The V gene is TRBV5-1, the J gene TRBJ2-7; 7 bases map to TRBD2. The CDR3 loop spans 14 amino acids. Per germline, CDR1 SGHRS and CDR2 YFSETQ. Trimming took 4 bases from V and 2 from J; bases not matched to a gene: 6.

CDR3 DNA: TGTGCCAGCAGTTTTGTGAAGCGGGGCTACACCTTC. Its translation: CASSFVKRGYTF. This chain connects TRBV28 to TRBJ1-2; D remains unclear. CDR3 size: 12 residues. Trimming shortened V by 3 bases and J by 8 bases, and 10 bases separated the two germline ends. Germline V gene lookup returns CDR1 MDHEN and CDR2 SYDVKM.

V and J are TRBV28 and TRBJ2-5, with 9 bases lining up with TRBD1. The CDR3 loop spans 14 amino acids. Germline trimming cut 7 bases from V and 5 bases from J; bases unmatched to any gene: 8. Per the germline V gene, CDR1 is MDHEN and CDR2 is SYDVKM. In nucleotides, the CDR3 is TGTGCCAGCACCGGGGACAGGGTGGGCGAGACCCAGTACTTC. Translating it yields CASTGDRVGETQYF.

The V call is TRBV6-6, the J call TRBJ2-1; D possibly corresponds to TRBD2 (5 bases). The CDR3 totals 15 residues. V was pared by 3 bases and J by 0 bases, with 9 bases between. Per germline, CDR1 MNHNY and CDR2 SVGAGI (reference sequence). This CDR3 is CASSYLAFSYNEQFF. CDR3 DNA: TGTGCCAGCAGTTATCTAGCTTTCTCCTACAATGAGCAGTTCTTC.

The chain joins TRBV28 to TRBJ2-7; 7 positions agree with TRBD1. After removal of 5 bases from V and 6 bases from J, the junction contained 10 bases not matched to a gene. This CDR3 contains 14 residues. The germline V gene encodes CDR1 MDHEN and CDR2 SYDVKM. The CDR3 DNA reads TGTGCCAGCAGTCCCGGACAGGCATTTGGCGAGCAGTACTTC. Protein sequence: CASSPGQAFGEQYF.

The chain uses TRBV7-9 and TRBJ1-1; 8 nucleotides line up with TRBD1. Germline V CDR1 and CDR2: SEHNR, FQNEAQ (reference sequence). The junction had 6 bases not matched to a gene; V was cut back by 5 bases and J by 1 base. This CDR3 is 15 amino acids long. CDR3 in amino acids: CASSPQGAGNTEAFF. In DNA, the CDR3 is TGTGCCAGCAGCCCTCAGGGGGCCGGGAACACTGAAGCTTTCTTT.

J is TRBJ2-7 and V is TRBV4-1; 8 bases are a match to TRBD1. The length of the CDR3 is 15 residues. The germline gives CDR1 MGHRA, CDR2 YSYEKL. The junction had 6 bases not matched to a gene; V was cut back by 1 base and J by 4 bases. CDR3 nucleotide sequence: TGCGCCAGCAGCCAAGGCCGGGACAGGCCATACGAGCAGTACTTC. Translated, it gives CASSQGRDRPYEQYF.

The gene calls are TRBV7-7 and TRBJ2-2; TRBD1 aligns across 8 bases. This CDR3 is built from 14 residues. Germline loops: CDR1 SSHAT, CDR2 FNYEAQ (reference sequence). V lost 6 bases and J lost 1; bases outside the gene matches: 1. For the CDR3, the DNA is TGTGCCAGCAGGGGGACAGGGAACACCGGGGAGCTGTTTTTT. This encodes CASRGTGNTGELFF.

The chain recombines TRBV6-1 with TRBJ2-7; 9 nucleotides line up with TRBD1. Trimming at V came to 10 bases and at J to 4 bases, leaving 11 bases not matched to a gene. Germline lookup yields CDR1 MNHNS and CDR2 SASEGT. CDR3 size: 14 residues. The CDR3 region has the DNA TGTGCCACCGCGTTTGGACAGGGGCCGTACGAGCAGTACTTC. This translates into CATAFGQGPYEQYF.

This chain connects TRBV30 to TRBJ1-6, with D possibly TRBD1 on 5 matching bases. CDR1 and CDR2 (germline): GTSNPN, SVGIG (reference sequence). Trimming shortened V by 3 bases and J by 6 bases, and 9 bases separated the two germline ends. The CDR3 consists of 13 residues. CDR3 residues: CAWREGLNSPLHF. The CDR3 nucleotides read TGTGCCTGGAGAGAGGGACTTAATTCACCCCTCCACTTT.

The chain links TRBV28 to TRBJ2-7; 7 bases are a match to TRBD1. The germline V gene encodes CDR1 MDHEN and CDR2 SYDVKM. Trimming removed 5 bases from V and 4 bases from J; junction bases left unmatched: 11. This CDR3 contains 15 residues. The CDR3 coding sequence is TGTGCCAGCAGTGGGACAGCCAAAGGTACATACGAGCAGTACTTC. Translated: CASSGTAKGTYEQYF.

This sequence joins TRBV10-3 and TRBJ2-2; no firm D call. The length of the CDR3 is 13 residues. CDR1 and CDR2 (germline): ENHRY, SYGVKD. Trimming left V 2 bases short and J 7 bases short, with 8 bases between. The CDR3, as DNA: TGTGCCATCAGTGAGGAGTCCTTCGGGGAGCTGTTTTTT. Protein: CAISEESFGELFF.

J is TRBJ2-1 and V is TRBV6-1; 7 bases map to TRBD2. This CDR3 has 17 residues. Germline assignment: CDR1 MNHNS and CDR2 SASEGT. The V gene end was trimmed by 2 bases and the J gene end by 4 bases; junction bases not matched to a gene: 11. This CDR3 reads CASSEFPSSGGYNEQFF. In DNA form, the CDR3 reads TGTGCCAGCAGTGAATTCCCTTCTAGCGGAGGATACAATGAGCAGTTCTTC.

The J gene is TRBJ2-7, the V gene TRBV5-1; 9 bases match TRBD1. CDR3 length: 14 amino acids. Germline CDR1 and CDR2: SGHRS and YFSETQ. Trimming at V came to 4 bases and at J to 5 bases, leaving 7 bases not matched to a gene. Written as DNA, the CDR3 is TGCGCCAGCAGCGCCGGGACAGGGAAGAACGAGCAGTACTTC. This sequence encodes CASSAGTGKNEQYF.